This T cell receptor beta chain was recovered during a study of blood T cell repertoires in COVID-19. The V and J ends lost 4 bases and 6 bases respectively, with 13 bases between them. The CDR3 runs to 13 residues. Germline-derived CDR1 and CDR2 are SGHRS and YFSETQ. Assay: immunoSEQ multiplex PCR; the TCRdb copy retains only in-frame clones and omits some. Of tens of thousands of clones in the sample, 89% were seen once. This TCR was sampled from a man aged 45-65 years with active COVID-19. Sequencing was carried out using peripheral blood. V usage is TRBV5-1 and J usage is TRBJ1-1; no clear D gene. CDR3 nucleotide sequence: TGCGCCAGCAGCGACTCTGGTGACCCTGAAGCTTTCTTT. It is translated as CASSDSGDPEAFF.